This TCR beta chain was sequenced during a study of OX40 agonist ivuxolimab in advanced cancers. Study summary: Among those enrolled, mean age was around 60 years (range roughly 23 to 85) and about 82% were male.

About this clone itself: Its target is not known.

The CDR3 covers 18 residues. The germline V gene has CDR1 LNHNV and CDR2 YYDKDF (reference sequence). V lost 0 bases, J lost 7 bases, and 24 bases lay in between. General study results and limits: Some nonresponders likewise displayed low normalized T-cell clonal expansion. Clonal expansion was seen in CD4+ and CD8+ blood T cells by week 6 at 0.1 to 3.0 mg/kg.

Sequencing used immunoSEQ multiplex PCR; TCRdb keeps in-frame clones, though not all of them. The sample consists of tens of thousands of clones, about 86% of them appearing once. With baseline, cycle 4 day 1, and cycle 7 day 1 as timepoints, blood was sampled. The rearrangement links TRBV15 to TRBJ1-2; D is unresolved. This sequence originates from an adult with an advanced solid tumor such as melanoma, head and neck, liver or kidney cancer. The sequencing used CD4+ or CD8+ T cells sorted from blood, collected in a trial of the OX40 agonist ivuxolimab. The CDR3 DNA sequence: TGTGCCACCAGCAGAGATTTTGCGGGCCCGACGGAGCACGGTGGCTACACCTTC. It specifies CATSRDFAGPTEHGGYTF.